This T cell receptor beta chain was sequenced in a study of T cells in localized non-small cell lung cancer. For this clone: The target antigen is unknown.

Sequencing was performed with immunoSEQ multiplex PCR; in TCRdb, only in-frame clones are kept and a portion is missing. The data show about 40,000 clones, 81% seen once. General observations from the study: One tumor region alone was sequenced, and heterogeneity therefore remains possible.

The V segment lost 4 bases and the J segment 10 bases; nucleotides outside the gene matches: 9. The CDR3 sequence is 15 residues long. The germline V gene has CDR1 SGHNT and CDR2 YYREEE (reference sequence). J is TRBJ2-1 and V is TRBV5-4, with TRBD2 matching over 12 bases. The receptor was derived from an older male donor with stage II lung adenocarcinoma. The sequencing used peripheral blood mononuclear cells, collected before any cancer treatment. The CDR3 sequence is CASSKELAGGREQFF. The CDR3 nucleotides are TGTGCCAGCAGCAAAGAACTAGCGGGAGGTCGGGAGCAGTTCTTC.